The 32 T cell receptor beta chains reported below all come from one sample, sequenced in a study of T cells after yellow fever vaccination. TCRdb re-derived calls from the 5' RACE reads in MiXCR, one entry per CDR3 protein. This sample has some 120,000 distinct CDR3 sequences, with more than 7.5% found just once. The sequenced sample was CD8+ T cells sorted from PBMCs, obtained on the day of the yellow fever booster vaccination. The receptors here all came from a man between 18 and 35 years old who received the YFV17D yellow fever vaccine.

The chain joins TRBV7-2 to TRBJ2-5, with 9 bases identical to TRBD2. The CDR3 is made up of 16 amino acids. Germline values: CDR1 SGHTA, CDR2 FQGNSA. The trim removed 2 bases at V and 5 bases at J, leaving 9 bases unmatched. The chain's CDR3 is CASSLMGGGALETQYF. In DNA, the CDR3 is TGTGCCAGCAGCTTAATGGGCGGGGGGGCCTTGGAGACCCAGTACTTC.

This chain joins TRBV10-3 and TRBJ2-2; D is undetermined. CDR3 length equals 14 residues. Between the trimmed V and J ends, which lost 10 bases and 5 bases, there was a span of 17 bases. The germline gives CDR1 ENHRY, CDR2 SYGVKD. The CDR3 reads CATLVRMETGELFF. CDR3 bases: TGTGCCACCCTTGTAAGGATGGAAACCGGGGAGCTGTTTTTT.

This clonotype was seen a few times. The chain couples TRBV27 to TRBJ1-4; D not resolved. V lost 4 bases, J lost 7 bases, and 4 bases lay in between. The V gene's germline CDR1 is MNHEY and CDR2 SMNVEV (reference sequence). This CDR3 is 11 amino acids long. CDR3 protein: CASSSGEKLFF. CDR3 sequence (DNA): TGTGCCAGCAGTTCCGGTGAAAAACTGTTTTTT.

This clonotype was seen more than once but under ten times. The CDR3 DNA sequence: TGTGCCAGCAGCTTACAGGACAGGGGCTACGAGCAGTACTTC. Translating it yields CASSLQDRGYEQYF. J is TRBJ2-7 and V is TRBV7-9; TRBD1 matches 9 bases. The CDR3 contains 14 residues. V dropped 2 bases and J dropped 3; count of bases not matched to a gene: 2. Germline V lookup: CDR1 SEHNR, CDR2 FQNEAQ (reference sequence).

This clonotype is categorized as medium-sized. J is TRBJ2-7 and V is TRBV7-8, with 9 bases fitting TRBD1. Trimming cost V 3 bases and J 3 bases; bases outside gene matches: 9. This CDR3 comprises 16 residues. Germline V gene sequence: CDR1 SGHVS, CDR2 FQNEAQ. CDR3 protein: CASSLSSGTGNYEQYF. As DNA, the CDR3 is TGTGCCAGCAGCTTGAGCTCCGGGACAGGGAACTACGAGCAGTACTTC. The full variable domain, rest sourced from reference TRBV7-8 and TRBJ2-7, is GAGVSQSPRYKVAKRGQDVALRCDPISGHVSLFWYQQALGQGPEFLTYFQNEAQLDKSGLPSDRFFAERPEGSVSTLKIQRTQQEDSAVYLCASSLSSGTGNYEQYFGPGTRLTVT.

The genes are TRBV7-6 and TRBJ2-3, with D possibly TRBD2 on 6 matching bases. Trimming pared 5 bases from V and 2 bases from J, leaving 17 bases between. Germline assignment: CDR1 SGHVS and CDR2 FNYEAQ. The CDR3 is 16 residues long. CDR3 sequence (DNA): TGTGCCAGCAGCGGGGGGACCGCTGCTTACACAGATACGCAGTATTTT. Protein sequence: CASSGGTAAYTDTQYF.

This clonotype was counted only a few times. The V call is TRBV7-2, the J call TRBJ1-1; no reliable D call. Germline-derived CDR1 and CDR2 are SGHTA and FQGNSA. The V end was cut by 1 base, the J end by 0 bases, with 6 bases between. This CDR3 spans 14 amino acids. DNA for the CDR3: TGTGCCAGCAGCTTAGGTTTCATGAACACTGAAGCTTTCTTT. It is translated as CASSLGFMNTEAFF.

This clonotype was counted between two and nine times. The chain's CDR3 is CSARGGIGTSIDEQFF. In DNA, the CDR3 is TGCAGTGCCAGGGGGGGGATCGGGACTAGCATAGATGAGCAGTTCTTC. This rearrangement joins TRBV20-1 to TRBJ2-1; 9 bases match TRBD2. V gave up 6 bases and J gave up 8 bases; unmatched junction bases: 17. The germline CDR1 and CDR2 sequences are DFQATT and SNEGSKA (reference sequence). The CDR3 runs to 16 residues.

This chain links TRBV14 with TRBJ2-3, with TRBD1 as a possible D gene (5 bases). Trimming took 6 bases from V and 0 from J, leaving 13 bases between them. Germline CDR1 and CDR2: SGHDN and FVKESK. The CDR3 is 15 amino acids. As DNA, the CDR3 is TGTGCCAGCAGTCTAAGACAGTCTAGCACAGATACGCAGTATTTT. Encoded protein: CASSLRQSSTDTQYF.

The chain couples TRBV3-1 to TRBJ2-1; D is unresolved. Trimming removed 0 bases at V and 3 bases at J, with 9 bases between. CDR1 LGHDT and CDR2 YNNKEL come from the germline V gene (reference sequence). The CDR3 is made up of 15 amino acids. The CDR3, as DNA: TGTGCCAGCAGCCAAGATTCCCCAGTCTACAATGAGCAGTTCTTC. Translation gives CASSQDSPVYNEQFF.

The V gene is TRBV4-1, the J gene TRBJ1-1; TRBD1 is a possible D gene (6 bases). Trimming took 1 base from V and 6 from J, leaving 15 bases between them. This CDR3 has 15 residues. Germline loops: CDR1 MGHRA, CDR2 YSYEKL. Written as DNA, the CDR3 is TGCGCCAGCAGCCAAGTTGCAGGGGACGTGCCTGAAGCTTTCTTT. It encodes CASSQVAGDVPEAFF.

This clonotype was detected only a few times. The gene calls are TRBV27 and TRBJ1-5, with no clear D. V lost 2 bases, J lost 4 bases, and 9 bases lay in between. The CDR3 contains 14 residues. The germline gives CDR1 MNHEY, CDR2 SMNVEV (reference sequence). The CDR3 here is CASSLGVRNQPQHF. The CDR3 bases are TGTGCCAGCAGTTTAGGGGTTAGGAATCAGCCCCAGCATTTT.

The V and J genes are TRBV7-8 and TRBJ1-2; D unresolved. CDR1 is SGHVS and CDR2 is FQNEAQ in the germline V gene. V gave up 1 base and J gave up 1 base, with 4 bases separating them. This CDR3 has 13 residues. In DNA, the CDR3 is TGTGCCAGCAGCTTAGGAGATAACTATGGCTACACCTTC. This gives the protein CASSLGDNYGYTF.

V is TRBV29-1 and J is TRBJ1-1; no definite D call. Germline assignment: CDR1 SQVTM and CDR2 ANQGSEA. The CDR3 length is 12 residues. V was cut by 4 bases and J by 4 bases, with 10 bases left in between. CDR3 region: CSVALGSTEAFF. CDR3 coding DNA: TGCAGCGTTGCATTGGGGTCCACTGAAGCTTTCTTT.

This clonotype was seen repeatedly, ten times or more. The gene calls are TRBV29-1 and TRBJ2-4; 7 bases map to TRBD2. Germline V gene sequence: CDR1 SQVTM, CDR2 ANQGSEA. The CDR3 contains 10 residues. Trimming removed 6 bases from V and 9 bases from J; junction bases left unmatched: 2. CDR3 region: CSVGEGIQYF. In DNA, the CDR3 is TGCAGCGTGGGGGAGGGCATTCAGTACTTC.

Only a few counts were recorded for this clonotype. The chain joins TRBV6-5 to TRBJ2-5; 11 bases map to TRBD2. The V gene's germline CDR1 is MNHEY and CDR2 SVGAGI. The CDR3 contains 17 residues. J was trimmed by 1 base and V by 4 bases; bases with no gene match: 8. In DNA, the CDR3 is TGTGCCAGCAGTTTTTCCATAGCGGGGGGGCTCCAAGAGACCCAGTACTTC. Amino acid sequence: CASSFSIAGGLQETQYF.

The V gene is TRBV4-2, the J gene TRBJ2-7, with 8 nucleotides matching TRBD2. With V trimmed by 3 bases and J by 1 base, 8 bases remained unmatched. CDR1 LGHNA and CDR2 YNFKEQ come from the germline V gene. The CDR3 consists of 16 residues. The CDR3 DNA is TGTGCCAGCAGCCACCTTGGGACTAGTCCGTCCTACGAGCAGTACTTC. This encodes CASSHLGTSPSYEQYF.

V is TRBV4-3 and J is TRBJ2-6; D is unresolved. Germline CDR1 and CDR2: LGHNA and YSLEER. V lost 5 bases and J 2 bases, leaving 10 bases between the germline ends. The CDR3 sequence is 15 residues long. The CDR3 loop is CASSARVAGANVLTF. The DNA for the CDR3 is TGCGCCAGCAGCGCCCGTGTGGCTGGGGCCAACGTCCTGACTTTC.

This chain uses TRBV7-8 with TRBJ2-7; no firm D call. The CDR3 is made up of 14 amino acids. The V and J ends lost 1 base and 2 bases respectively, with 9 bases between them. In germline, CDR1 is SGHVS, CDR2 FQNEAQ. The CDR3 loop is CASSLDPTPYEQYV. The CDR3, as DNA: TGTGCCAGCAGCTTAGACCCAACACCCTACGAGCAGTACGTC.

This chain connects TRBV12-3 or TRBV12-4 to TRBJ1-5; TRBD1 is a possible D gene (5 bases). The CDR3 spans 13 residues. Trimming took off 2 bases at V and 9 bases at J, with 11 bases between the two ends. The CDR3 here is CASSLQGYGPQHF. The CDR3 nucleotides are TGTGCCAGCAGTTTACAGGGATACGGGCCCCAGCATTTT.

This clonotype was detected only a few times. V and J are TRBV27 and TRBJ2-6; 7 positions match TRBD1. The CDR3 spans 15 residues. Germline V gene sequence: CDR1 MNHEY, CDR2 SMNVEV (reference sequence). The ends lost 5 bases at V and 2 bases at J; junction bases unmatched: 3. The CDR3 protein is CASSPTGAGANVLTF. CDR3 DNA sequence: TGTGCCAGCAGTCCAACAGGGGCTGGGGCCAACGTCCTGACTTTC.

This clonotype was found a few times. This chain uses TRBV4-1 with TRBJ1-2; 9 nucleotides line up with TRBD1. The V and J ends lost 3 bases and 4 bases, in that order; junction bases with no gene match: 0. This CDR3 region has 13 residues. The germline CDR1 and CDR2 sequences are MGHRA and YSYEKL. For the CDR3, the DNA is TGCGCCAGCAGCCAGGGACAGGGCTATGGCTACACCTTC. Protein sequence: CASSQGQGYGYTF.

This chain uses TRBV4-2 with TRBJ2-1; D perhaps matches TRBD2 (6 bases). Trimming shortened V by 0 bases and J by 8 bases, and 20 bases separated the two germline ends. The CDR3 spans 17 residues. Looked up from germline, CDR1 is LGHNA and CDR2 is YNFKEQ. CDR3 amino acids: CASSQEDGGLRRDEQFF. DNA of the CDR3: TGTGCCAGCAGCCAAGAAGACGGGGGTCTCCGAAGGGATGAGCAGTTCTTC.

This clonotype was seen only a few times. The CDR3 loop is CASSVVGADTQYF. CDR3 coding DNA: TGTGCCAGCAGCGTTGTGGGGGCAGATACGCAGTATTTT. The V gene is TRBV9, the J gene TRBJ2-3, with D possibly called TRBD1 or TRBD2 (5 bases each). The CDR3 sequence is 13 residues long. Germline V gene sequence: CDR1 SGDLS, CDR2 YYNGEE. Trimming took 2 bases from V and 4 from J, leaving 8 bases between them.

This clonotype was recorded a few times. The chain carries TRBV23-1 and TRBJ2-5; TRBD1 is a possible D gene (5 bases). TRBV23-1 is noted as an ORF with a role that remains uncertain. There are 14 residues in the CDR3. The V gene lost 4 bases and the J gene lost 1 base, with 10 bases spanning the gap. This chain's CDR3 is CASSPGNCQETQYF. The CDR3 bases are TGCGCCAGCAGTCCAGGGAATTGCCAAGAGACCCAGTACTTC.

This clonotype was seen repeatedly, ten times or more. The rearrangement uses TRBV4-2 and TRBJ2-3; 13 nucleotides agree with TRBD2. This CDR3 is 16 amino acids long. CDR1 is LGHNA, CDR2 YNFKEQ, per germline. Losses at the gene ends were 0 bases for V and 4 bases for J; bases not matched to a gene: 1. In DNA, the CDR3 is TGTGCCAGCAGCCAAGATGGGACTAGCGGGGCAGATACGCAGTATTTT. Its protein product is CASSQDGTSGADTQYF.

This clonotype was detected only a few times. The chain joins TRBV28 to TRBJ2-2; the match to TRBD1 covers 7 bases. The CDR3 is made up of 14 amino acids. The V and J ends lost 6 bases and 9 bases, in that order; junction bases with no gene match: 10. Germline CDR1 is MDHEN and CDR2 is SYDVKM. The CDR3 DNA follows: TGTGCCAGCAGGAGGGGACAGTTAGTCAGGGAGCTGTTTTTT. Residues: CASRRGQLVRELFF.

This clonotype was found a few times. J is TRBJ2-1 and V is TRBV27; 12 bases fit TRBD2. CDR3 size: 17 residues. Trimming cost V 4 bases and J 8 bases; bases outside gene matches: 12. Germline CDR1 MNHEY, CDR2 SMNVEV (reference sequence). CDR3 DNA sequence: TGTGCCAGCAGTTGGGCCCCTAGCGGGGGGGCTCCCCATGAGCAGTTCTTC. It translates to CASSWAPSGGAPHEQFF.

There are a few counts of this clonotype. The chain is built from TRBV29-1 and TRBJ2-7, with D perhaps matching TRBD1 or TRBD2 (5 bases each). V lost 2 bases and J 6 bases, leaving 8 bases between the germline ends. The CDR3 contains 11 residues. Germline V gene sequence: CDR1 SQVTM, CDR2 ANQGSEA. The CDR3 protein is CSVEQGPEQYF. The CDR3 DNA reads as TGCAGCGTTGAACAGGGACCCGAGCAGTACTTC.

The chain carries TRBV19 and TRBJ2-5; 8 nucleotides align to TRBD2. The CDR3 contains 14 residues. J gave up 3 bases and V 7 bases, and 7 bases lay outside the gene matches. Germline values: CDR1 LNHDA, CDR2 SQIVND (reference sequence). CDR3 sequence (DNA): TGTGCCAGTAACGGGAGGGAAATGGAAGAGACCCAGTACTTC. Its protein is CASNGREMEETQYF. The full variable domain, its missing parts supplied by reference TRBV19 and TRBJ2-5, is DGGITQSPKYLFRKEGQNVTLSCEQNLNHDAMYWYRQDPGQGLRLIYYSQIVNDFQKGDIAEGYSVSREKKESFPLTVTSAQKNPTAFYLCASNGREMEETQYFGPGTRLLVL.

The DNA for the CDR3 is TGTGCCATCGAACTAGAGGTGGAGACCCAGTACTTC. As protein: CAIELEVETQYF. The V gene is TRBV6-1, the J gene TRBJ2-5; weak D call: TRBD2 (5 bases). The germline gives CDR1 MNHNS, CDR2 SASEGT. The V gene lost 10 bases and the J gene lost 5 bases, with 14 bases spanning the gap. This CDR3 contains 12 residues.

This clonotype was seen only a few times. V is TRBV9 and J is TRBJ1-1, with TRBD1 matching over 9 bases. The J segment lost 6 bases and the V segment lost 0 bases, leaving 3 bases of the junction unmatched. Germline V gene data show CDR1 as SGDLS and CDR2 as YYNGEE. CDR3 length equals 14 residues. CDR3 loop: CASSVAGQGPEAFF. The CDR3 region has the DNA TGTGCCAGCAGCGTAGCCGGACAGGGGCCTGAAGCTTTCTTT. Together with reference TRBV9 and TRBJ1-1, the CDR3 gives the full variable domain: DSGVTQTPKHLITATGQRVTLRCSPRSGDLSVYWYQQSLDQGLQFLIQYYNGEERAKGNILERFSAQQFPDLHSELNLSSLELGDSALYFCASSVAGQGPEAFFGQGTRLTVV.